This entry describes one T cell receptor (beta chain). These data are taken from a study of blood T cell repertoires in COVID-19. Study as a whole: Samples of COVID-19 (acute and convalescent) were obtained from the United States, Italy and Spain. The cDNA or gDNA used as material had been derived from T cells, B-cell-depleted T cells, or PBMCs.

Sequencing was performed with immunoSEQ multiplex PCR; in TCRdb, only in-frame clones are kept and a portion is missing. Here the sample spans about 500,000 clones, roughly nine tenths being singletons. Germline V gene lookup returns CDR1 SGHAT and CDR2 FQNNGV. This CDR3 contains 13 residues. The germline V and J ends were trimmed by 0 bases and 7 bases, with 9 bases remaining between them. The chain uses TRBV11-2 and TRBJ1-2, with a tentative D call TRBD1 (6 bases). Sequencing was carried out using PBMCs or T cells enriched from blood (not recorded which). This receptor was taken from a woman between 18 and 29 years old who had recovered from COVID-19. CDR3 protein: CASSLEMGAGYTF. The CDR3, as DNA: TGTGCCAGCAGCTTAGAAATGGGGGCTGGCTACACCTTC.